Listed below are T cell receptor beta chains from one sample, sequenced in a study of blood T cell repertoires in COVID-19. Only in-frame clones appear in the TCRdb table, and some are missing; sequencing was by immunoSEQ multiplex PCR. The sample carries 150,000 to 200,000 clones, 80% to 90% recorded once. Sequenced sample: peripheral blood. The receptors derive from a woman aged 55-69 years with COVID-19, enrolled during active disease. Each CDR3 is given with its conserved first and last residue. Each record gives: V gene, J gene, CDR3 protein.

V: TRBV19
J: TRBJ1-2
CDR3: CASSIVIEGQPLGANYGYTF

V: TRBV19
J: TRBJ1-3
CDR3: CASTPSGYSGNTIYF

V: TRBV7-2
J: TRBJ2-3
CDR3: CASSRPTSGTSTDTQYF

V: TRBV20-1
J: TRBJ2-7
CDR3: CSASSSYEQYF

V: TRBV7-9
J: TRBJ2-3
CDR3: CASSSQREFTDTQYF

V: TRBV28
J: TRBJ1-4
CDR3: CASYTGTGGEKLFF

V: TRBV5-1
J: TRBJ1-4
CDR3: CASRPTGGNEKLFF

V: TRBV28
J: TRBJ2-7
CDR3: CASSAQVLSSYEQYF

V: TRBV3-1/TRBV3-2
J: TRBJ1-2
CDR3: CASSRTSKREEGYTF

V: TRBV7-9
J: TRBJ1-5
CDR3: CASSLGTGNSNQPQHF

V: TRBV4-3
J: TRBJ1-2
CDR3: CASSQARTGGSYGYTF

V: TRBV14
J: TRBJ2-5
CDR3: CASSQWVVGGDGETQYF

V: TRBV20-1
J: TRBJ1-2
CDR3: CSARPEYGYTF

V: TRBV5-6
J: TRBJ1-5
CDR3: CASSSDRGGQPQHF

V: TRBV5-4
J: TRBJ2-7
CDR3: CASSHPGQGIFYEQYF

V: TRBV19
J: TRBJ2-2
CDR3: CASNSGRTNTGELFF

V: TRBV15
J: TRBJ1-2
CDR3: CATSRDVGGYGYTF

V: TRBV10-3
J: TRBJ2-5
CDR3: CAIRGDREGETQYF

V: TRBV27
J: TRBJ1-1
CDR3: CASSSFGQGGKNTEAFF

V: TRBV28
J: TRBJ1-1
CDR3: CASSLANTEAFF

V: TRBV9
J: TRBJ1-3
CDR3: CASSILASGNTIYF

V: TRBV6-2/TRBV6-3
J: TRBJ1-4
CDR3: CASSPRGKEKLFF

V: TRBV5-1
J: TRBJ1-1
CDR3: CASKTGGSGLNTEAFF

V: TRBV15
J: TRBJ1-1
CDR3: CATSRGLSFGVMNTEAFF

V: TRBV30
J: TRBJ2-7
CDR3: CASTDRGVEQYF

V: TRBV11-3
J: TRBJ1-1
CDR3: CASSSEGQQNTEAFF

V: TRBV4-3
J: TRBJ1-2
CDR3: CASSQASSGTANYGYTF

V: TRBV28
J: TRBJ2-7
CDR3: CASSQRGYEQYF

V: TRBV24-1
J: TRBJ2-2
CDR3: CATSDRRETGELFF

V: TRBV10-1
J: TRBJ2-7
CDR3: CASSRLAGFSYEQYF

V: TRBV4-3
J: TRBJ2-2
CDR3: CASSQEGGSAGELFF